At least ten counts were recorded for the clone carrying this TCR beta chain. What it binds is not known. The sample is drawn from a study of T cells in Graves' hyperthyroidism and ophthalmopathy. The overall study: Peripheral blood was drawn at first diagnosis, prior to all treatment. The study's findings and limits: Ophthalmopathy was separated from stable hyperthyroidism by a 13 V-J model.

Enrolled ophthalmopathy patients presented with a Clinical Activity Score of at least 3, a NOSPECS grade of at least 4, and disease duration under 3 months. Exclusion followed for patients with uncontrolled infection, other autoimmune disease, pregnancy or lactation. Trimming took 3 bases from V and 5 from J; bases not matched to a gene: 8. Germline V gene sequence: CDR1 MDHEN, CDR2 SYDVKM. The CDR3 loop spans 15 amino acids. TCR beta CDR3 sequences were amplified from RNA transcripts. During a first-round RT-PCR of the TCR CDR3, the HTBI primer set was used. TCRdb analysed the multiplex PCR reads with MiXCR anew, one entry per CDR3 protein. The data contain 400,000 to 600,000 distinct CDR3 sequences, about 16% of them singletons.

The sequenced sample consisted of blood. The chain has TRBV28 and TRBJ2-3; TRBD2 matches 7 bases. The clonotype originates from a woman in her thirties with Graves' ophthalmopathy. The CDR3 here is CASSLTAGRVDTQYF. CDR3 nucleotide sequence: TGTGCCAGCAGTTTGACGGCGGGGAGGGTAGATACGCAGTATTTT.